A selection of T cell receptor beta chains follows, all from one sample in a study of glioma-infiltrating T cells. TCRdb redid the calling of the multiplex PCR reads with MiXCR, one entry per CDR3 protein. The table lists roughly 100,000 distinct CDR3 sequences, roughly 40% of them singletons. Sequences were obtained from glioma tissue, nonneoplastic brain tissue, or PBMCs (not recorded which). The receptors come from a human donor with low-grade glioma or glioblastoma, undergoing nonglioma brain surgery, or in good health (not recorded which). Each CDR3 is given with its conserved first and last residue. Fields, in order: V gene, clone size, CDR3 length, D gene, J gene, CDR3 DNA, CDR3 protein. D genes are given only for firm matches. Size tells how often a clone was seen (once, few, many) or the class of an expanded clone, and some rows leave it out.

TRBV27	once	12	NA	TRBJ2-3	TGTGACAGCTCCGTAACGGGGGATACGCAGTATTTT	CDSSVTGDTQYF
TRBV5-1	many	15	NA	TRBJ2-1	TGCGCCAGCAGCTTGACCGGGGGCCACTACAATGAGCAGTTCTTC	CASSLTGGHYNEQFF
TRBV28	NA	16	TRBD2	TRBJ2-3	TGTGCCAGCAGTTTACCACTAGCGGAGGGAACAGATACGCAGTATTTT	CASSLPLAEGTDTQYF
TRBV27	NA	13	NA	TRBJ1-2	TGTGCCAGCAGTGCAGCAGGCGGTAATGGCTACACCTTC	CASSAAGGNGYTF
TRBV27	once	13	NA	TRBJ2-3	TGTGCCAGCAGTCCCCGCAACAAAGATAAGCAGTATTTT	CASSPRNKDKQYF
TRBV19	many	13	NA	TRBJ1-2	TGTGCCAGTAGGATAGACAGCTACTATGGCTACACCTTC	CASRIDSYYGYTF
TRBV7-9	many	15	TRBD1	TRBJ2-6	TGTGCCACACCGGCAGGGGGCTCTGGGGCCAACGTCCTGACTTTC	CATPAGGSGANVLTF
TRBV10-3	many	14	TRBD2	TRBJ2-2	TGTGCCATCATGCTAGCGGTGAACACCGGGGAGCTGTTTTTT	CAIMLAVNTGELFF
TRBV27	many	15	TRBD1	TRBJ2-1	TGTGCCAGCAGTGATGGACAGGGTATCAATTATGAGCAGTTCTTC	CASSDGQGINYEQFF
TRBV6-2/TRBV6-3	NA	11	NA	TRBJ2-1	TGTGCCAGCAGTTTCATCGGGGCCCAAATCTTC	CASSFIGAQIF
TRBV2	NA	18	NA	TRBJ1-5	TGTGCCAGCAGTGACGGACCGAGGGGTCCCTATAGCAATCAGCCCCAGCATTTT	CASSDGPRGPYSNQPQHF
TRBV6-1	NA	16	TRBD1	TRBJ2-3	TGTGCCATCTGTGACCCGACAGGGTGGGGCACAGATACGCAGTATTTT	CAICDPTGWGTDTQYF
TRBV2	few	14	NA	TRBJ2-1	TGTGCCAGCAGTGAAGGGGGAGGATACAATGAGCAGTTCTTC	CASSEGGGYNEQFF
TRBV3-1	many	13	NA	TRBJ2-7	TGTGCCAGCAGCCAAGTCCCTGGTTACGAGCAGTACTTC	CASSQVPGYEQYF
TRBV20-1	many	13	TRBD2	TRBJ2-1	TGCAGTGCTAGGACTAGCGGGGGCGGGGAGCAGTTCTTC	CSARTSGGGEQFF
TRBV7-9	NA	14	NA	TRBJ1-6	TGTGCCAGCAGCTTGTCCATGGGGGGTTCACCCGTCCACTTT	CASSLSMGGSPVHF
TRBV15	many	14	NA	TRBJ2-6	TGTGCCACCAGCAGTCACTCTGGGGCCAACGTCCTGACTTTC	CATSSHSGANVLTF
TRBV20-1	NA	13	NA	TRBJ2-5	TGCAGTGCACCCCAGGGGCCCTTGGAGACCCAGTACTTC	CSAPQGPLETQYF
TRBV3-1	many	13	NA	TRBJ2-7	TGTGCCAGCAGCACCCGGGGCTCCTACGAGCAGTACTTC	CASSTRGSYEQYF
TRBV19	many	18	NA	TRBJ1-5	TGTGCCAGTAGTATCCCAACCTCAGGGTTAGGTAACAATCAGCCCCAGCATTTT	CASSIPTSGLGNNQPQHF
TRBV20-1	many	14	TRBD2	TRBJ2-1	TGCAGTGCCTACGGGACTAGCAGACAGGGTGAGCAGTTCTTC	CSAYGTSRQGEQFF
TRBV19	many	15	NA	TRBJ1-3	TGTGCCAGTAGCCGGACGGAAATCTCTGGAAACACCATATATTTT	CASSRTEISGNTIYF
TRBV27	NA	13	NA	TRBJ1-2	TGTGCCAGCAGTCCACGGACAGAGTATGGCTACACCTTC	CASSPRTEYGYTF
TRBV6-1	NA	13	NA	TRBJ2-7	TGTGCCAGCAGGCAGACGGGCGCCTACGAGCAGTACTTC	CASRQTGAYEQYF
TRBV29-1	many	14	TRBD1	TRBJ2-7	TGCAGCGTTGAAGATGGTCAGGGGGATCACGAGCAGTACTTC	CSVEDGQGDHEQYF
TRBV11-3	once	23	NA	TRBJ1-3	NA	CASSFYICSARDIKERGGNTIYF
TRBV24-1	many	11	TRBD1	TRBJ1-1	TGTGCCACCCAACAGGGGACTGAAGCTTTCTTT	CATQQGTEAFF
TRBV28	NA	12	NA	TRBJ2-1	TGTGCCAGCAGTGAAGGTTACAATGAGCAGTTCTTC	CASSEGYNEQFF
TRBV28	many	14	NA	TRBJ1-4	TGTGCCAGCAGTTCCGGGGCGCTTGGTGAAAAACTGTTTTTT	CASSSGALGEKLFF
TRBV7-9	NA	16	TRBD2	TRBJ2-1	TGTTCCAGCAGCCCCACTAGCGGGGTATCTTACAATGAGCAGTTCTTC	CSSSPTSGVSYNEQFF
TRBV20-1	many	12	NA	TRBJ1-1	TGCAGTGCTAGACGACAGAACACTGAAGCTTTCTTT	CSARRQNTEAFF
TRBV9	NA	11	NA	TRBJ1-2	TGTGCCAGCAGCGGGTGGCCCGGCTACACCTTC	CASSGWPGYTF
TRBV5-1	many	14	NA	TRBJ2-1	TGCGCCAGCAGCTGGAGGGTCGGGTTCGATGAGCAGTTCTTC	CASSWRVGFDEQFF
TRBV7-6	many	13	TRBD1	TRBJ2-7	TGTGCCAGCAGCCCCGGGACAGGGGTCGAGCAGTACTTC	CASSPGTGVEQYF
TRBV29-1	NA	15	NA	TRBJ1-1	TGCAGCGTTAATGCATTCGGAGAGGGGAACACTGAAGCTTTCTTT	CSVNAFGEGNTEAFF
TRBV7-9	NA	17	NA	TRBJ2-3	TGTGCCAGCAGCTTGAAGTCTGGCAGCCATGGCACAGATACGCAGTATTTT	CASSLKSGSHGTDTQYF
TRBV19	many	15	NA	TRBJ1-1	TGTGCCAGTACGCGGAGGGCCTCCGATTACACTGAAGCTTTCTTT	CASTRRASDYTEAFF
TRBV4-1	many	16	TRBD1	TRBJ1-3	TGCGCCAGCAGCCAAGGGACAGGTTTCTCTGGAAACACCATATATTTT	CASSQGTGFSGNTIYF
TRBV11-3	many	17	TRBD1	TRBJ2-1	TGTGCCAGCAGCTATAGGGCAGGGACAGGGGGTATCAATGAGCAGTTCTTC	CASSYRAGTGGINEQFF
TRBV7-9	once	14	NA	TRBJ2-7	TGTGCCAGCAGGCATGATACAGGGATCTACGAGCAGTACTTC	CASRHDTGIYEQYF
TRBV18	many	12	NA	TRBJ1-1	TGTGCCAGCTCACCAGGTACAGGGGAAGCTTTCTTT	CASSPGTGEAFF
TRBV7-2	many	16	TRBD2	TRBJ2-7	TGTGCCAGCAGCTCGCGGTGGCTAGCGGGAGCCTACGAGCAGTACTTC	CASSSRWLAGAYEQYF
TRBV7-2	many	15	TRBD1	TRBJ2-7	TGTGCCAGCAGCTTAGAAGGGGGCCGAGCTACCGAGCAGTACTTC	CASSLEGGRATEQYF